This TCR beta chain was identified in a study of T cell responses to AZD1222 COVID-19 vaccine. Study-wide findings and caveats: CD4 TCRs linked to vaccination spanned spike, dominating at 160-218 and 743-854.

The CDR3 is made up of 15 amino acids. CDR1 is MDHEN and CDR2 is SYDVKM in the germline V gene. V gave up 2 bases and J gave up 0 bases, with 8 bases separating them. The protocol was immunoSEQ multiplex PCR, while the TCRdb copy is restricted to in-frame clones and leaves out a portion. The sample yields 100,000 to 120,000 clones, 88% seen once. A word on this clone: The antigen is undetermined.

The J gene is TRBJ1-5, the V gene TRBV28; D unresolved. This TCR came from an adult in good health. The sequenced sample was peripheral blood, obtained on day 0 of AZD1222 vaccination. CDR3 sequence reads: CASSLEVFSNQPQHF. In nucleotides, the CDR3 is TGTGCCAGCAGTTTAGAAGTTTTTAGCAATCAGCCCCAGCATTTT.